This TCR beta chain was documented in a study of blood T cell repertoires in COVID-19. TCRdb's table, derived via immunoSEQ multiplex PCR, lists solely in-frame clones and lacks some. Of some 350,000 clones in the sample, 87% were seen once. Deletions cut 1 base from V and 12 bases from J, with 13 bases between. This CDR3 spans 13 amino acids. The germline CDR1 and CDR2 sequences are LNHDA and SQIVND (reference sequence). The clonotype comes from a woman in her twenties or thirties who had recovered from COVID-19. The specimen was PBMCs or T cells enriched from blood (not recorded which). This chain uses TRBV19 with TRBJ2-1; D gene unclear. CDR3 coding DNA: TGTGCCAGTAGTATAGGAGTCGTCGATGGGCAGTTCTTC. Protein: CASSIGVVDGQFF.